Each of the 19 T cell receptor beta chains below was sequenced from the same sample in a study of response to subunit inactivated influenza vaccine. From the RT-PCR reads, TCRdb called clonotypes with MiXCR, one entry per CDR3 protein. Of hundreds of thousands of distinct CDR3 sequences in the sample, about 8% were seen once. The starting material was PBMCs from blood, obtained less than 25 months after vaccination. These receptors originate from a man aged 50 to 69 who received an inactivated influenza vaccine.

This clonotype came up many times. The chain uses TRBV6-6 and TRBJ2-7; maybe TRBD2 (5 bases). Germline assignment: CDR1 MNHNY and CDR2 SVGAGI (reference sequence). The CDR3 spans 13 residues. With 7 bases removed from V and 0 bases from J, the gap between germline ends came to 10 bases. The CDR3 sequence is CASMEDPSYEQYF. Here the CDR3 DNA reads TGTGCCAGCATGGAGGACCCCTCCTACGAGCAGTACTTC.

The rearrangement uses TRBV7-9 and TRBJ2-2; TRBD2 matches 9 bases. The CDR3 length is 16 residues. J lost 5 bases, V lost 6 bases, and 10 bases had no gene match. CDR1 is SEHNR and CDR2 is FQNEAQ in the germline V gene (reference sequence). The CDR3 sequence: CASRRTSGRGTGELFF. The CDR3 DNA sequence: TGTGCCAGCAGACGTACTAGCGGGCGGGGAACCGGGGAGCTGTTTTTT.

V and J are TRBV7-2 and TRBJ2-5; D not certain. The germline gives CDR1 SGHTA, CDR2 FQGNSA. Trimming took 3 bases from V and 5 from J, leaving 10 bases between them. The CDR3 runs 13 residues. The CDR3 nucleotides read TGTGCCAGCAGCTTGGGCAGCGTCGAGACCCAGTACTTC. Protein product: CASSLGSVETQYF.

This clonotype occurred once. An end of the junction does not agree with germline; a read error may underlie this. CDR3 sequence (DNA): TGTGCCGCCAGTGATTCGGGACAGGGGAATCAGCCCCAGCATTTT. Amino acid sequence: CAASDSGQGNQPQHF. The chain combines TRBV24-1 with TRBJ1-5; TRBD1 matches 10 bases. CDR1 is KGHDR and CDR2 is SFDVKD in the germline V gene. There are 15 residues in the CDR3.

The chain links TRBV20-1 to TRBJ2-7; 9 bases line up with TRBD1. The J segment lost 4 bases and the V segment lost 3 bases, leaving 4 bases of the junction unmatched. The CDR3 has 13 amino acids. The germline gives CDR1 DFQATT, CDR2 SNEGSKA (reference sequence). CDR3 sequence: CSASWDRAYEQYF. The CDR3 DNA reads TGCAGTGCTAGCTGGGACAGGGCTTACGAGCAGTACTTC.

A single count supports this clonotype. This chain uses TRBV5-5 with TRBJ2-5; D uncertain. Germline CDR1 is SGHKS and CDR2 is YYEKEE (reference sequence). Trimming took off 0 bases at V and 4 bases at J, with 10 bases between the two ends. CDR3 size: 14 residues. The CDR3 region has the DNA TGTGCCAGCAGCTTGGTTGAGACGGGAGAGACCCAGTACTTC. This gives the protein CASSLVETGETQYF.

This clonotype was seen a few times. V is TRBV5-5 and J is TRBJ1-1; tentative D call: TRBD1 (6 bases). Germline V lookup: CDR1 SGHKS, CDR2 YYEKEE (reference sequence). V was clipped by 7 bases and J by 1 base, with 17 bases between them. The CDR3 totals 15 residues. This chain's CDR3 is CASGAGDRRNTEAFF. In DNA, the CDR3 is TGTGCCAGCGGAGCAGGCGACAGGCGGAACACTGAAGCTTTCTTT.

This chain links TRBV7-8 with TRBJ2-3; a weak D match, TRBD2 (5 bases). The germline gives CDR1 SGHVS, CDR2 FQNEAQ. The CDR3 is 13 residues long. V was clipped by 8 bases and J by 0 bases, with 9 bases between them. CDR3 loop: CASLPGSTDTQYF. CDR3 bases: TGTGCCAGCCTCCCGGGGAGCACAGATACGCAGTATTTT.

There are a few counts of this clonotype. The chain joins TRBV11-1 to TRBJ2-1, with 9 bases identical to TRBD2. Germline CDR1 reads SGHAT; CDR2 reads FQDESV (reference sequence). The CDR3 sequence is 18 residues long. J lost 0 bases, V lost 1 base, and 7 bases had no gene match. The CDR3 region is CASSLVASGTSSYNEQFF. CDR3 nucleotide sequence: TGTGCCAGCAGCTTAGTCGCTAGCGGGACCAGCTCCTACAATGAGCAGTTCTTC.

Ten or more counts support this clonotype. V is TRBV15 and J is TRBJ2-5; no clear D. V gave up 8 bases and J gave up 4 bases, with 11 bases separating them. CDR1 is LNHNV, CDR2 YYDKDF, per germline (reference sequence). The CDR3 contains 12 residues. The chain's CDR3 is CATGSWGETQYF. DNA for the CDR3: TGTGCCACCGGTAGTTGGGGAGAGACCCAGTACTTC.

This clonotype was counted only a few times. The CDR3 DNA sequence: TGTGCCAGCAGCCAAAAGCGGGTAGGGTCGAACACCGGGGAGCTGTTTTTT. Encoded protein: CASSQKRVGSNTGELFF. V and J are TRBV3-1 and TRBJ2-2; possibly TRBD2 for D (6 bases). V was shortened by 2 bases and J by 0 bases, with 13 bases between the two germline ends. The length of the CDR3 is 17 residues. In germline, CDR1 is LGHDT, CDR2 YNNKEL (reference sequence).

The chain carries TRBV20-1 and TRBJ1-2, with 7 bases lining up with TRBD1. The V gene end was trimmed by 1 base and the J gene end by 3 bases; junction bases not matched to a gene: 8. The CDR3 is made up of 15 amino acids. From germline, CDR1 is DFQATT and CDR2 SNEGSKA (reference sequence). CDR3 DNA: TGCAGTGCTAGAGTACCTCACACAGGGGACTATGGCTACACCTTC. Its translation: CSARVPHTGDYGYTF.

The chain employs TRBV7-8 and TRBJ2-7; D ambiguous. CDR3 length: 13 amino acids. Deletions cut 2 bases from V and 9 bases from J, with 14 bases between. Germline CDR1 and CDR2: SGHVS and FQNEAQ. CDR3 nucleotides: TGTGCCAGCAGCTTATCTGTTCTTGAGGTGCAGTACTTC. Its translation: CASSLSVLEVQYF.

This clonotype was seen a few times. The chain joins TRBV6-1 to TRBJ2-3; the D gene is possibly TRBD2 (5 bases). CDR3 length: 14 amino acids. V was trimmed by 6 bases and J by 2 bases, leaving 12 bases between them. Germline V gene sequence: CDR1 MNHNS, CDR2 SASEGT. For the CDR3, the DNA is TGTGCCAGCAGAAACGGACTTTCCACAGATACGCAGTATTTT. Its translation is CASRNGLSTDTQYF.

The chain combines TRBV7-2 with TRBJ2-7, with 12 bases aligning to TRBD2. In germline, CDR1 is SGHTA, CDR2 FQGNSA. The length of the CDR3 is 15 residues. V lost 4 bases to trimming and J lost 2 bases; unmatched junction nucleotides: 3. CDR3 DNA: TGTGCCAGCAGCTGGACTAGCGGGACCCCCTACGAGCAGTACTTC. Protein: CASSWTSGTPYEQYF.

The chain employs TRBV6-1 and TRBJ2-7; TRBD1 agrees at 9 bases. Per the germline V gene, CDR1 is MNHNS and CDR2 is SASEGT. This CDR3 region has 14 residues. Trimming cost V 3 bases and J 7 bases; bases outside gene matches: 7. The CDR3 reads CASSDDRGRREQYF. In DNA, the CDR3 is TGTGCCAGCAGTGACGACAGGGGGAGAAGGGAGCAGTACTTC.

This clonotype was counted only a few times. The chain joins TRBV2 to TRBJ1-5; TRBD1 is a possible D gene (5 bases). V lost 3 bases, J lost 7 bases, and 10 bases lay in between. The CDR3 consists of 13 residues. Per germline, CDR1 SNHLY and CDR2 FYNNEI. CDR3 coding DNA: TGTGCCAGCAGTGAGCGGGGGGGGCAGCCCCAGCATTTT. Translated: CASSERGGQPQHF.

This clonotype was seen at least ten times. The V gene is TRBV20-1, the J gene TRBJ1-2; D remains unclear. CDR1 and CDR2 from the germline V gene are DFQATT and SNEGSKA (reference sequence). V was cut by 6 bases and J by 3 bases, with 11 bases left in between. The CDR3 length is 12 residues. CDR3 sequence reads: CSARMTDYGYTF. In DNA, the CDR3 is TGCAGTGCCAGAATGACGGACTATGGCTACACCTTC.

This chain uses TRBV12-3 or TRBV12-4 with TRBJ1-5; perhaps TRBD1 as D (6 bases). The CDR3 is 16 residues long. Trimming removed 2 bases at V and 5 bases at J, with 16 bases between. In DNA form, the CDR3 reads TGTGCCAGCAGTTTACAGGTCGGTCAGGGGCATCAGCCCCAGCATTTT. This translates into CASSLQVGQGHQPQHF.